Described below is a single T cell receptor (beta chain) sequence and its context. This specimen belongs to a study of blood T cell repertoires in COVID-19. Germline-derived CDR1 and CDR2 are MGHRA and YSYEKL. There are 12 residues in the CDR3. V lost 4 bases, J lost 6 bases, and 6 bases lay in between. TCRdb keeps only in-frame clones here, not all; method: immunoSEQ multiplex PCR. The sample consists of 500,000 or so clones, about nine tenths of them appearing once. The sequencing sample was made of PBMCs or T cells enriched from blood (not recorded which). The chain recombines TRBV4-1 with TRBJ1-4; D gene unclear. The source is a woman aged 18-35 years who had recovered from COVID-19. CDR3 in DNA: TGCGCCAGCAGCCTGAGTCATGAAAAACTGTTTTTT. It specifies CASSLSHEKLFF.